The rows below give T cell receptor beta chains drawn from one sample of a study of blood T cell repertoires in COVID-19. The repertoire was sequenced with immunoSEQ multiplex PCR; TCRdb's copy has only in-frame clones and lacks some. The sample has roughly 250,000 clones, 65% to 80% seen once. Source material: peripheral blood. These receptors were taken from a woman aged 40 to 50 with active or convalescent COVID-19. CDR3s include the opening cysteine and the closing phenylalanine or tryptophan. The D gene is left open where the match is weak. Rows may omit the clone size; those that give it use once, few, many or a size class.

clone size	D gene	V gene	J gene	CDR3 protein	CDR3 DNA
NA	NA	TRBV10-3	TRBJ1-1	CAIGGGAMNTEAFF	TGTGCCATCGGCGGGGGGGCTATGAACACTGAAGCTTTCTTT
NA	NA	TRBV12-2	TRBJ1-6	CASRLAGPIWRDSPLHF	TGTGCAAGTCGCTTAGCGGGACCCATATGGAGGGATTCACCCCTCCACTTT
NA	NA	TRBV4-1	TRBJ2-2	CASSQVRTANTGELFF	TGCGCCAGCAGCCAAGTGCGGACAGCGAACACCGGGGAGCTGTTTTTT
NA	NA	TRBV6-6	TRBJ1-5	CASSYWPEASNQPQHF	TGTGCCAGCAGTTACTGGCCGGAGGCTAGCAATCAGCCCCAGCATTTT
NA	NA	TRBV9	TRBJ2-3	CASSVAWQGTDTQYF	TGTGCCAGCAGCGTAGCCTGGCAGGGCACAGATACGCAGTATTTT
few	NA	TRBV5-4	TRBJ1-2	CASSLQGRDGYTF	TGTGCCAGCAGCTTACAGGGAAGGGATGGCTACACCTTC
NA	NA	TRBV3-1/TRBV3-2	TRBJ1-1	CASSQDLRTPDTEAFF	TGTGCCAGCAGCCAAGATCTACGGACACCGGACACTGAAGCTTTCTTT
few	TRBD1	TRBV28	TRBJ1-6	CASRRQGSSYNSPLHF	TGTGCCAGCAGGCGACAGGGGAGCTCCTATAATTCACCCCTCCACTTT
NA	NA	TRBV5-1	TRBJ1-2	CASSPVLDYGYTF	TGCGCCAGCAGCCCCGTGCTAGACTATGGCTACACCTTC
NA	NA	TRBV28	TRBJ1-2	CASSLRGRSYGYTF	TGTGCCAGCAGTTTACGGGGAAGGTCATATGGCTACACCTTC
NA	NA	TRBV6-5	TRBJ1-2	CANSRGGGGYTF	TGTGCCAACTCAAGGGGGGGCGGCGGCTACACCTTC
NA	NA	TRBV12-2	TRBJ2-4	CASRLEINTSGTGTKNIQYF	TGTGCAAGTCGCTTAGAGATTAACACTTCCGGGACAGGGACCAAAAACATTCAGTACTTC
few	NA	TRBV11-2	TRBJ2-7	CASTIQGSTYEQYF	TGTGCCAGCACCATACAGGGATCAACCTACGAGCAGTACTTC
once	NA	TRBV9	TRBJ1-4	CASSVAGGEKLFF	TGTGCCAGCAGCGTAGCTGGAGGCGAAAAACTGTTTTTT
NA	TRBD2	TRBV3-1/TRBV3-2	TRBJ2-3	CASSPPQRGAYSTDTQYF	TGTGCCAGCAGCCCCCCCCAGCGGGGGGCCTATAGCACAGATACGCAGTATTTT
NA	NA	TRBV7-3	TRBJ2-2	CASSLNRDNAGELFF	TGTGCCAGCAGCTTAAACAGGGACAACGCCGGGGAGCTGTTTTTT
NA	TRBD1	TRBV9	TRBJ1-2	CASRGTGTANYGYTF	TGTGCCAGCAGAGGAACAGGGACAGCTAACTATGGCTACACCTTC
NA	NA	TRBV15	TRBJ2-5	CATSRTTQETQYF	TGTGCCACCAGCAGGACTACGCAAGAGACCCAGTACTTC
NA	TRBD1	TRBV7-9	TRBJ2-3	CASSFPGTGTDTQYF	TGTGCCAGCAGCTTCCCCGGGACAGGCACAGATACGCAGTATTTT
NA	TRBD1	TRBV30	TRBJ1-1	CAWSGDRDTEAFF	TGTGCCTGGAGCGGGGACAGAGACACTGAAGCTTTCTTT
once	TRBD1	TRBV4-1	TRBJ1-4	CASSQESRGLSNEKLFF	TGCGCCAGCAGCCAAGAGAGCAGGGGGCTTTCTAATGAAAAACTGTTTTTT
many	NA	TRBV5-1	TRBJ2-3	CASSAISEGDTQYF	TGCGCCAGCAGCGCCATTAGCGAGGGAGATACGCAGTATTTT
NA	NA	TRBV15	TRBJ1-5	CATSRDLQGVTNTQHF	TGTGCCACCAGCAGAGATTTACAAGGGGTGACCAACACCCAGCATTTT
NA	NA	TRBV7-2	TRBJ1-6	CASSLHSSYNSPLHF	TGTGCCAGCAGCTTACACAGCTCCTATAATTCACCCCTCCACTTT
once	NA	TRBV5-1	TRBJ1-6	CASSLGDLNGSPLHF	TGCGCCAGCAGCTTGGGCGATCTTAACGGTTCACCCCTCCACTTT
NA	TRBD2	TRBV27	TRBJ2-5	CASRKNPSSGGGETQYF	TGTGCCAGCAGAAAAAACCCCTCTAGCGGGGGGGGAGAGACCCAGTACTTC
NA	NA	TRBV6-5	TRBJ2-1	CASRMDSSYNEQFF	TGTGCCAGCAGAATGGACAGCTCCTACAATGAGCAGTTCTTC
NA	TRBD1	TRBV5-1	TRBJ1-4	CASSPGQGLDEKLFF	TGCGCCAGCAGCCCAGGACAGGGGTTAGATGAAAAACTGTTTTTT
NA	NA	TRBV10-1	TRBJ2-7	CAGRGGHYEQYF	TGCGCAGGGAGGGGGGGGCATTACGAGCAGTACTTC
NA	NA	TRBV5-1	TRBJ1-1	CASSQQRGGTEAFF	TGCGCCAGCAGCCAGCAGCGGGGTGGCACTGAAGCTTTCTTT
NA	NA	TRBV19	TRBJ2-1	CASSSRGSYNEQFF	TGTGCCAGTAGTTCTCGCGGAAGCTACAATGAGCAGTTCTTC
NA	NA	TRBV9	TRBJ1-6	CASSVEGVSPLHF	TGTGCCAGCAGCGTAGAGGGGGTTTCACCCCTCCACTTT
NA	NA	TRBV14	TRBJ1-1	CASSQGGDPAIEAFF	TGTGCCAGCAGCCAAGGGGGGGACCCGGCCATTGAAGCTTTCTTT